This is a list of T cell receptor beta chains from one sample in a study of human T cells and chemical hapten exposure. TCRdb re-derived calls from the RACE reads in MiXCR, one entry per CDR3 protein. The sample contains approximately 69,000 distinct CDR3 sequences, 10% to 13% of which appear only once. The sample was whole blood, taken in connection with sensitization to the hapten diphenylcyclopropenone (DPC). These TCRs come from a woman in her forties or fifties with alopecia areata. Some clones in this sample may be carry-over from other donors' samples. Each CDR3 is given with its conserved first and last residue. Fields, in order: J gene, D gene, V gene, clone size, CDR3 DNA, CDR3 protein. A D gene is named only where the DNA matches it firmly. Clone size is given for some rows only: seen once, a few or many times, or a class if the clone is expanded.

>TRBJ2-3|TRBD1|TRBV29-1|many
TGCAGCGTTGAAGAAACAGGGGGCACAGATACGCAGTATTTT
CSVEETGGTDTQYF
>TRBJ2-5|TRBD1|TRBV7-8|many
TGTGCCAGCAGCCCGACAGGGATCCAAGAGACCCAGTACTTC
CASSPTGIQETQYF
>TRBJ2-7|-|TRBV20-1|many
TGCAGTGCTAGCCTGGCTGCAGCCTACGAGCAGTACTTC
CSASLAAAYEQYF
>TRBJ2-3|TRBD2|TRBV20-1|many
TGCAGTGCAAACGGACTAGCGGGCAGCACAGATACGCAGTATTTT
CSANGLAGSTDTQYF
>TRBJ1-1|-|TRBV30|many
TGTGCCTGGAACTCAGGGCGAAACACTGAAGCTTTCTTT
CAWNSGRNTEAFF
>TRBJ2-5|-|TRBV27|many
TGTGCCAGCAGTTTAAGCCGGGAGACCCAGTACTTC
CASSLSRETQYF
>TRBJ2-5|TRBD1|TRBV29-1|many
TGCAGCGCCACCGGGACAGGCCAAGAGACCCAGTACTTC
CSATGTGQETQYF
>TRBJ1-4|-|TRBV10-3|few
TGTGCCATCAGTGAGTCGAGTGAAAAACTGTTTTTT
CAISESSEKLFF
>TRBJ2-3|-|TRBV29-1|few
TGCAGCGTGGACCACAGGTGTTATACGCAGTATTTT
CSVDHRCYTQYF
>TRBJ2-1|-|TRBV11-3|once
TGTGCCAGCAGCTCGCGGAGGCTCTCCTACAATGAGCAGTTCTTC
CASSSRRLSYNEQFF
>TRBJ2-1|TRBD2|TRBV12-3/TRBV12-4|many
TGTGCCAGCAGTTTAATGGCGGGAGGGCTAAATGAGCAGTTCTTC
CASSLMAGGLNEQFF
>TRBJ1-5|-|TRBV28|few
TGTGCCAGCAGTCTTCGACAGGTCGATCAGCCCCAGCATTTT
CASSLRQVDQPQHF
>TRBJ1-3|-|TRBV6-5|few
TGTGCCAGCAGTTACTCGATGGCAGCTCTCTCTGGAAACACCATATATTTT
CASSYSMAALSGNTIYF
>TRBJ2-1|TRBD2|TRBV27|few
TGTGCCAGCCTAGCGGCCCATGAGCAGTTCTTC
CASLAAHEQFF
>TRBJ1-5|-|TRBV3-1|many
TGTGCCAGCAGCCCGGTTGTGGGGGATCAGCCCCAGCATTTT
CASSPVVGDQPQHF
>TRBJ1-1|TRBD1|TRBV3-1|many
TGTGCCAGCACCACAGGGGATGGGAACACTGAAGCTTTCTTT
CASTTGDGNTEAFF
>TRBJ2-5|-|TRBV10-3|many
TGTGCCATCAGGGATGAGGGAGTAGAGACCCAGTACTTC
CAIRDEGVETQYF
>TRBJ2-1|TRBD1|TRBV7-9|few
TGTGCCAACAGTACGAAACAGGGGACCTCCTACAATGAGCAGTTCTTC
CANSTKQGTSYNEQFF
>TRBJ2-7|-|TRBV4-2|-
TGTGCCAGCAGCCAGTACTTCTCCTACGAGCAGTACTTC
CASSQYFSYEQYF
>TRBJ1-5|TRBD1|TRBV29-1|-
TGCAGCGTAGGGGACAGGACTAATCAGCCCCAGCATTTT
CSVGDRTNQPQHF
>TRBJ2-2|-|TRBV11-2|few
TGTGCCAGCAGCTTTGGGCTAGCGTACACCGGGGAGCTGTTTTTT
CASSFGLAYTGELFF
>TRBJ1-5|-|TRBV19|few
TGTGCCAGTAGACGCCCGGGTTGGGACAATCAGCCCCAGCATTTT
CASRRPGWDNQPQHF
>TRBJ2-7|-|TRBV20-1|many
TGCAGTGCTAAATCTGAGCGGAGAAGCGAGCAGTACTTC
CSAKSERRSEQYF
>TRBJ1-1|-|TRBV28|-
TGTGCCAGCAAGTCGGACAATTACAACACTGAAGCTTTCTTT
CASKSDNYNTEAFF
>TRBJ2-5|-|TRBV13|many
TGTGCCAGCAGCTTAGGACAGCAAGAGACCCAGTACTTC
CASSLGQQETQYF
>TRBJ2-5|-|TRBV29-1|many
TGCAGCGTTGTTTTGGCTTTCGAGACCCAGTACTTC
CSVVLAFETQYF
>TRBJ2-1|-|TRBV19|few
TGTGCCAGTAGTACTTGGACGGCCCACTCCTACAATGAGCAGTTCTTC
CASSTWTAHSYNEQFF
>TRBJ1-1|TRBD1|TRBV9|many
TGTGCCAGCAGCCAATGGACAGGGAAAACTGAAGCTTTCTTT
CASSQWTGKTEAFF
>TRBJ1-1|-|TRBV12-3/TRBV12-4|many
TGTGCCAGCAGTTCAGACAGGCCCTTGAACACTGAAGCTTTCTTT
CASSSDRPLNTEAFF
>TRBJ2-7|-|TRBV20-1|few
TGCAGTGCTAGAGGAACCGGGACAACCGAGCAGTACTTC
CSARGTGTTEQYF
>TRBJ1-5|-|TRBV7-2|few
TGTGCCAGCAGCTTACAGCTTGATAATCAGCCCCAGCATTTT
CASSLQLDNQPQHF
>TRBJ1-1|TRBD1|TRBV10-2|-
TGCGCCAGCAGTGACCAGGGGGAGTTCACTGAAGCTTTCTTT
CASSDQGEFTEAFF
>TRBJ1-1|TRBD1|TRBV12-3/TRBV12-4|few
TGTGCCAGCACCCTAGGGGGCGGGTTCACTGAAGCTTTCTTT
CASTLGGGFTEAFF
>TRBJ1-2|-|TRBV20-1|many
TGCAGTGCCCCCAACCCGCACTATGGCTACACCTTC
CSAPNPHYGYTF
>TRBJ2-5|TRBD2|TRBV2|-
TGTGTCAGCAGTGCCCGACTAGCGGGGACCCAAGAGACCCAGTACTTC
CVSSARLAGTQETQYF
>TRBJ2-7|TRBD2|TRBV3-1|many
TGTGCCAGCAGCCAAGGTCAACTAGCGGGAGGTATATCCTACGAGCAGTACTTC
CASSQGQLAGGISYEQYF
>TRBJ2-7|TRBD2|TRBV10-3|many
TGTGCCATCACTGCGGGAGGGTCCTACGAGCAGTACTTC
CAITAGGSYEQYF
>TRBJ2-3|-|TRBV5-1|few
TGCGCCAGCAGTCTACAAGATACGCAGTATTTT
CASSLQDTQYF
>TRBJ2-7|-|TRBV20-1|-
TGCAGTGCTCCCGGGACGGATACCTACGAGCAGTACTTC
CSAPGTDTYEQYF
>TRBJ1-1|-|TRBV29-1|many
TGCAGCGTTGATGGCAGGCCGAACACTGAAGCTTTCTTT
CSVDGRPNTEAFF
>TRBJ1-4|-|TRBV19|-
TGTGCCAGTACCCCGTCAACCGTGGGTGAAAAACTGTTTTTT
CASTPSTVGEKLFF
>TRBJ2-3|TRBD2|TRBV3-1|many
TGTGCCAGCAGCCGACGGACTAGCGGTAGCACAGATACGCAGTATTTT
CASSRRTSGSTDTQYF